The 8 T cell receptor beta chains below were found in one sample sequenced in a study of shared clonotypes between healthy human individuals. Method: immunoSEQ multiplex PCR; TCRdb's copy keeps in-frame clones and lacks some. The sample has approximately 700,000 clones, roughly 72% seen once. The sequencing input was memory CD4+ T cells sorted from blood. The subset here: CD45RA-negative fraction. All receptors derive from a woman aged 30 to 39 in good health.

This chain joins TRBV28 and TRBJ2-2; TRBD1 is a possible D gene (6 bases). Germline CDR1 and CDR2: MDHEN and SYDVKM. The CDR3 is made up of 14 amino acids. With 8 bases removed from V and 1 base from J, the gap between germline ends came to 11 bases. The CDR3 DNA is TGTGCCAGCCAATTAGGGGGGAACACCGGGGAGCTGTTTTTT. Its translation: CASQLGGNTGELFF.

This sequence joins TRBV6-1 and TRBJ2-3, with D perhaps matching TRBD2 (5 bases). CDR3 length equals 15 residues. V was clipped by 1 base and J by 2 bases, with 10 bases between them. Germline CDR1 MNHNS, CDR2 SASEGT. The CDR3 coding sequence is TGTGCCAGCAGTGAAGTAGGAGGCTACACAGATACGCAGTATTTT. Translating gives CASSEVGGYTDTQYF.

The chain has TRBV14 and TRBJ2-1; TRBD2 agrees at 13 bases. CDR3 length: 17 amino acids. V shed 3 bases and J 4 bases; nucleotides not matched to a gene: 6. Germline-derived CDR1 and CDR2 are SGHDN and FVKESK. CDR3 sequence (DNA): TGTGCCAGCAGCCAGGCTGGGACTAGCGGGACTTACAATGAGCAGTTCTTC. Protein sequence: CASSQAGTSGTYNEQFF.

This clone is a singleton in its sample. V usage is TRBV18 and J usage is TRBJ2-7, with D possibly TRBD2 on 5 matching bases. The CDR3 spans 13 residues. CDR1 and CDR2 (germline): KGHSH, LQKENI. The V and J ends lost 6 bases and 9 bases respectively, with 18 bases between them. CDR3 in amino acids: CASSQLRVEGQYF. CDR3 sequence (DNA): TGTGCCAGCTCCCAACTGCGGGTGGAAGGGCAGTACTTC.

The chain uses TRBV28 and TRBJ1-6, with D unclear. The germline gives CDR1 MDHEN, CDR2 SYDVKM. V was cut by 6 bases and J by 5 bases, with 8 bases left in between. The CDR3 spans 13 residues. In nucleotides, the CDR3 is TGTGCCAGCAGGGCGCAGGATAATTCACCCCTCCACTTT. Protein sequence: CASRAQDNSPLHF. Supplemented by reference TRBV28 and TRBJ1-6, the full variable domain reads DVKVTQSSRYLVKRTGEKVFLECVQDMDHENMFWYRQDPGLGLRLIYFSYDVKMKEKGDIPEGYSVSREKKERFSLILESASTNQTSMYLCASRAQDNSPLHFGNGTRLTVT.

As to this clone: Mismatch with germline at one junction end may stem from a read error. The J gene is TRBJ1-2, the V gene TRBV6-6; 9 bases match TRBD1. This CDR3 has 11 residues. Germline V CDR1 and CDR2: MNHNY, SVGAGI (reference sequence). The CDR3 reads CASSAGQGGAF. DNA for the CDR3: TGTGCCAGCAGTGCGGGACAGGGTGGCGCCTTC.

CDR3: CASSTPRRGSYEQYF. The CDR3 DNA reads TGTGCCAGCAGTACCCCGCGTCGGGGCTCCTACGAGCAGTACTTC. The J gene is TRBJ2-7, the V gene TRBV28, with a tentative D call TRBD2 (5 bases). V lost 5 bases to trimming and J lost 0 bases, with 14 bases between them. The CDR3 is made up of 15 amino acids. Germline lookup yields CDR1 MDHEN and CDR2 SYDVKM.

The V gene is TRBV5-1, the J gene TRBJ1-4; a possible D gene is TRBD1 (6 bases). This CDR3 is built from 16 residues. Germline V gene sequence: CDR1 SGHRS, CDR2 YFSETQ. V was trimmed by 4 bases and J by 6 bases, leaving 19 bases between them. The CDR3 DNA follows: TGCGCCAGCAGCAGGGGGGACTCTTATAGGTATGAAAAACTGTTTTTT. Protein product: CASSRGDSYRYEKLFF. Using reference TRBV5-1 and TRBJ1-4 for the parts outside the CDR3, the full variable domain is KAGVTQTPRYLIKTRGQQVTLSCSPISGHRSVSWYQQTPGQGLQFLFEYFSETQRNKGNFPGRFSGRQFSNSRSEMNVSTLELGDSALYLCASSRGDSYRYEKLFFGSGTQLSVL.